This passage covers 20 T cell receptor beta chains from one sample sequenced in a study of chronic HIV infection and antiretroviral therapy. MiXCR was run by TCRdb on the 5' RACE reads, yielding one entry per CDR3 protein. The sample lists some 38,000 distinct CDR3 sequences, about 8.1% occurring once. The source material was peripheral blood. The receptors here all came from an adult who had HIV and had not received antiretroviral therapy, or was an uninfected healthy control (not recorded which).

The sample holds many counts of this clonotype. The chain has TRBV28 and TRBJ2-3; tentatively, D is TRBD2 (6 bases). Germline V gene lookup returns CDR1 MDHEN and CDR2 SYDVKM. The CDR3 covers 13 residues. Trimming removed 10 bases at V and 0 bases at J, with 11 bases between. CDR3 in amino acids: CAIAGLSTDTQYF. CDR3 in DNA: TGTGCCATTGCGGGGCTGAGCACAGATACGCAGTATTTT.

The chain links TRBV29-1 to TRBJ1-1; TRBD1 matches at 10 bases. The CDR3 sequence is 13 residues long. CDR1 and CDR2 from the germline V gene are SQVTM and ANQGSEA. Trimming at V came to 7 bases and at J to 4 bases, leaving 6 bases not matched to a gene. The CDR3 coding sequence is TGCAGCGCTCCTGGACAGGGGGTCACTGAAGCTTTCTTT. This gives the protein CSAPGQGVTEAFF.

This clonotype appeared many times. The rearrangement joins TRBV4-2 to TRBJ2-7; D remains unclear. Trimming took 1 base from V and 4 from J, leaving 14 bases between them. There are 15 residues in the CDR3. Germline V gene sequence: CDR1 LGHNA, CDR2 YNFKEQ. The CDR3 coding sequence is TGTGCCAGCAGCCAAGCCCCGGACGAAGGTTACGAGCAGTACTTC. Amino acids: CASSQAPDEGYEQYF.

The table lists this clonotype with a few counts. V is TRBV28 and J is TRBJ2-7; a weak D match, TRBD1 (5 bases). The V end was cut by 7 bases, the J end by 5 bases, with 18 bases between. CDR3 size: 14 residues. Germline-derived CDR1 and CDR2 are MDHEN and SYDVKM. CDR3 in DNA: TGTGCCAGCAATTGGCAGGGTAAGGTCCACGAGCAGTACTTC. Translated: CASNWQGKVHEQYF. The full variable domain, in which reference TRBV28 and TRBJ2-7 provide the parts outside the CDR3, is DVKVTQSSRYLVKRTGEKVFLECVQDMDHENMFWYRQDPGLGLRLIYFSYDVKMKEKGDIPEGYSVSREKKERFSLILESASTNQTSMYLCASNWQGKVHEQYFGPGTRLTVT.

This clonotype was counted only a few times. The rearrangement uses TRBV7-9 and TRBJ2-3; D is possibly TRBD2 (7 bases). Germline V gene data show CDR1 as SEHNR and CDR2 as FQNEAQ (reference sequence). Between the trimmed V and J ends, which lost 3 bases and 3 bases, there was a span of 16 bases. The CDR3 extends over 16 amino acids. The CDR3 sequence is CASSLLDRAGTDTQYF. DNA of the CDR3: TGTGCCAGCAGCTTGTTGGACAGAGCGGGGACAGATACGCAGTATTTT.

This clonotype occurred many times. The CDR3 spells CSVEGDRGNTDTQYF. The CDR3, as DNA: TGCAGCGTTGAAGGGGACAGGGGCAACACAGATACGCAGTATTTT. The V and J genes are TRBV29-1 and TRBJ2-3, with 10 nucleotides matching TRBD1. The V and J ends lost 1 base and 2 bases, in that order; junction bases with no gene match: 3. The CDR3 sequence is 15 residues long. Germline assignment: CDR1 SQVTM and CDR2 ANQGSEA.

This clonotype appeared many times. CDR3 loop: CASSLTPGQGAKNIQYF. DNA of the CDR3: TGTGCCAGCAGCCTTACACCGGGACAGGGGGCCAAAAACATTCAGTACTTC. V is TRBV28 and J is TRBJ2-4, with TRBD1 matching 10 bases. The J segment lost 1 base and the V segment lost 6 bases, leaving 9 bases of the junction unmatched. CDR1 is MDHEN, CDR2 SYDVKM, per germline. The CDR3 covers 17 residues.

Many counts were recorded for this clonotype. The genes are TRBV29-1 and TRBJ2-1; 8 bases match TRBD2. After removal of 1 base from V and 7 bases from J, the junction contained 6 bases not matched to a gene. Germline CDR1 is SQVTM and CDR2 is ANQGSEA. The CDR3 has 14 amino acids. CDR3 sequence: CSVEAGGPGNEQFF. DNA of the CDR3: TGCAGCGTTGAAGCGGGAGGGCCGGGGAATGAGCAGTTCTTC.

This clonotype was detected ten times or more. The rearrangement joins TRBV29-1 to TRBJ1-2, with D perhaps matching TRBD1 (6 bases). Germline CDR1 is SQVTM and CDR2 is ANQGSEA. The CDR3 has 15 residues. Trimming took off 4 bases at V and 0 bases at J, with 15 bases between the two ends. The CDR3: CSVVPTGRANYGYTF. CDR3 in DNA: TGCAGCGTTGTCCCCACAGGGAGAGCTAACTATGGCTACACCTTC.

This clonotype was recorded many times. The chain links TRBV2 to TRBJ1-1; D not certain. Trimming removed 2 bases at V and 2 bases at J, with 0 bases between. The CDR3 spans 11 residues. Germline-derived CDR1 and CDR2 are SNHLY and FYNNEI. The CDR3 sequence is CASSENTEAFF. In DNA, the CDR3 is TGTGCCAGCAGTGAAAACACTGAAGCTTTCTTT.

As for this clonotype: A much larger clone differs from this one at a single base, so this may be a read error. The chain recombines TRBV20-1 with TRBJ2-7, with D tentatively TRBD2 (6 bases). Germline CDR1 is DFQATT and CDR2 is SNEGSKA (reference sequence). The CDR3 consists of 14 residues. CDR3 in amino acids: CRASVPRDFFEQYF. In DNA, the CDR3 is TGCAGAGCTAGTGTTCCCAGGGACTTCTTCGAGCAGTACTTC.

The gene calls are TRBV7-8 and TRBJ1-4; tentative D call: TRBD1 (6 bases). The length of the CDR3 is 15 residues. Germline CDR1 is SGHVS and CDR2 is FQNEAQ. The V gene lost 2 bases and the J gene lost 8 bases, with 15 bases spanning the gap. CDR3 nucleotides: TGTGCCAGCAGCTTAAGGGGGGCGTGTAGGGAAAAACTGTTTTTT. It is translated as CASSLRGACREKLFF. The full variable domain, its missing parts supplied by reference TRBV7-8 and TRBJ1-4, is GAGVSQSPRYKVAKRGQDVALRCDPISGHVSLFWYQQALGQGPEFLTYFQNEAQLDKSGLPSDRFFAERPEGSVSTLKIQRTQQEDSAVYLCASSLRGACREKLFFGSGTQLSVL.

This clonotype appeared a few times. The chain combines TRBV2 with TRBJ2-1, with D perhaps TRBD2 (5 bases). V dropped 7 bases and J dropped 4 bases, with 14 bases sitting between them. This CDR3 has 14 amino acids. The germline V gene has CDR1 SNHLY and CDR2 FYNNEI. The CDR3 nucleotides are TGTGCCAGCACTCCGAATCCGGGATACAATGAGCAGTTCTTC. It specifies CASTPNPGYNEQFF.

This rearrangement joins TRBV25-1 to TRBJ2-5; D is unresolved. This CDR3 has 11 amino acids. From germline, CDR1 is MGHDK and CDR2 SYGVNS. V was cut by 6 bases and J by 2 bases, with 4 bases left in between. The CDR3 protein is CASRQQETQYF. The CDR3 DNA follows: TGTGCCAGCAGGCAACAAGAGACCCAGTACTTC.

This clonotype has only a few counts. The rearrangement joins TRBV28 to TRBJ1-5, with 10 nucleotides matching TRBD1. Trimming removed 4 bases from V and 5 bases from J; junction bases left unmatched: 8. CDR1 MDHEN and CDR2 SYDVKM come from the germline V gene. There are 16 residues in the CDR3. The chain's CDR3 is CASSSPRDRGDQPQHF. As DNA, the CDR3 is TGTGCCAGCAGTTCCCCGAGGGACAGGGGTGATCAGCCCCAGCATTTT.

This clonotype has ten or more counts. This rearrangement joins TRBV3-1 to TRBJ2-6; D is unclear. The germline gives CDR1 LGHDT, CDR2 YNNKEL (reference sequence). The CDR3 covers 15 residues. Trimming removed 3 bases from V and 0 bases from J, with 6 bases in between. The CDR3, as DNA: TGTGCCAGCAGCCAGTGGAGCTCTGGGGCCAACGTCCTGACTTTC. It yields the protein CASSQWSSGANVLTF.

The J gene is TRBJ2-1, the V gene TRBV18; 15 nucleotides agree with TRBD2. The CDR3 has 16 residues. The J segment lost 7 bases and the V segment lost 3 bases, leaving 4 bases of the junction unmatched. Germline CDR1 and CDR2: KGHSH and LQKENI. The CDR3 coding sequence is TGTGCCAGCTCACCGGTGGGACTAGCGGGGGGTAATGAGCAGTTCTTC. This gives the protein CASSPVGLAGGNEQFF. The entire variable domain, with the rest obtained from reference TRBV18 and TRBJ2-1, is as follows: NAGVMQNPRHLVRRRGQEARLRCSPMKGHSHVYWYRQLPEEGLKFMVYLQKENIIDESGMPKERFSAEFPKEGPSILRIQQVVRGDSAAYFCASSPVGLAGGNEQFFGPGTRLTVL.

J is TRBJ2-3 and V is TRBV28, with D perhaps matching TRBD1 or TRBD2 (5 bases each). The V gene's germline CDR1 is MDHEN and CDR2 SYDVKM. The CDR3 length is 16 residues. Trimming took off 8 bases at V and 7 bases at J, with 25 bases between the two ends. CDR3 in amino acids: CASFSDKGRNRYTQYF. The DNA for the CDR3 is TGTGCCAGCTTTTCGGACAAGGGACGAAATCGGTATACGCAGTATTTT.

The V call is TRBV7-2, the J call TRBJ2-3, with D unresolved. V was clipped by 2 bases and J by 2 bases, with 5 bases between them. This CDR3 is 13 amino acids long. Germline-derived CDR1 and CDR2 are SGHTA and FQGNSA. The CDR3 nucleotides are TGTGCCAGCAGCTTATACTACACAGATACGCAGTATTTT. Protein sequence: CASSLYYTDTQYF.

The table lists this clonotype with a few counts. The chain joins TRBV28 to TRBJ1-4; D gene unclear. Germline V gene data show CDR1 as MDHEN and CDR2 as SYDVKM. This CDR3 contains 16 residues. Deletions cut 6 bases from V and 8 bases from J, with 22 bases between. For the CDR3, the DNA is TGTGCCAGCAGCTCCTCCGGACGGCCGCTAATGGAAAAACTGTTTTTT. Translating it yields CASSSSGRPLMEKLFF.